This note documents a single T cell receptor (beta chain) sequence. Germline lookup yields CDR1 SGHTA and CDR2 FQGNSA. Germline trimming cut 4 bases from V and 5 bases from J; bases unmatched to any gene: 7. This CDR3 region has 14 residues. This specimen belongs to a study of blood T cell repertoires in COVID-19. As for the study in general: Acute and convalescent COVID-19 specimens originated in the United States, Italy and Spain. T cells, B-cell-depleted T cells, or PBMCs supplied cDNA or gDNA.

In the source study's methods: Estimation of nucleated cell counts relied on the amplification of reference gene primers. Data came from immunoSEQ multiplex PCR; TCRdb stores just in-frame clones and leaves some out. V, J and clone size are taken as reported in that table, and D and trimming were inferred from the DNA itself. The sample has about 73,000 clones, around four fifths seen once. The rearrangement links TRBV7-2 to TRBJ2-5, with TRBD2 identical over 7 bases. The sample was peripheral blood. This receptor was taken from a man of 80 years or more with active or convalescent COVID-19. CDR3 nucleotides: TGTGCCAGCAGCTCCCAGACTAGCTACGAGACCCAGTACTTC. The encoded protein is CASSSQTSYETQYF. The variable domain in full, with the rest retrieved from reference TRBV7-2 and TRBJ2-5, is GAGVSQSPSNKVTEKGKDVELRCDPISGHTALYWYRQSLGQGLEFLIYFQGNSAPDKSGLPSDRFSAERTGGSVSTLTIQRTQQEDSAVYLCASSSQTSYETQYFGPGTRLLVL.